Each of the 11 T cell receptor beta chains below was sequenced from the same sample in a study of blood T cell repertoires in COVID-19. Method: immunoSEQ multiplex PCR; TCRdb's copy keeps in-frame clones and lacks some. The sample has roughly 280,000 clones; approximately 90% are singletons. Sequencing was carried out using PBMCs or T cells enriched from blood (not recorded which). All receptors come from a man in his forties or fifties who had been exposed to COVID-19.

The table lists this clone with a count of one. The chain carries TRBV11-3 and TRBJ2-7; maybe TRBD2 (6 bases). V was clipped by 0 bases and J by 2 bases, with 20 bases between them. The CDR3 is 18 residues long. Germline-derived CDR1 and CDR2 are SGHNT and YENEEA. The CDR3 loop reads CASSLEQRGGPLTYEQYF. The CDR3 DNA is TGTGCCAGCAGCTTAGAGCAGAGGGGAGGACCGTTAACCTACGAGCAGTACTTC. Drawing the rest from reference TRBV11-3 and TRBJ2-7, the complete variable domain is EAGVVQSPRYKIIEKKQPVAFWCNPISGHNTLYWYLQNLGQGPELLIRYENEEAVDDSQLPKDRFSAERLKGVDSTLKIQPAELGDSAVYLCASSLEQRGGPLTYEQYFGPGTRLTVT.

This clone appeared a single time. The V call is TRBV2, the J call TRBJ1-4, with a weak D call TRBD1 (6 bases). The CDR3 totals 14 residues. Trimming left V 8 bases short and J 8 bases short, with 18 bases between. Germline lookup yields CDR1 SNHLY and CDR2 FYNNEI. CDR3 loop: CASLEDTQGEKLFF. For the CDR3, the DNA is TGTGCCAGCCTTGAGGACACTCAGGGGGAAAAACTGTTTTTT.

This clone has only one observation. The chain links TRBV9 to TRBJ1-2; 9 bases map to TRBD1. The CDR3 loop spans 14 amino acids. Germline assignment: CDR1 SGDLS and CDR2 YYNGEE. The V and J ends lost 0 bases and 5 bases, in that order; junction bases with no gene match: 2. CDR3 nucleotide sequence: TGTGCCAGCAGCGTAGGGACAGGGGTGTATGGCTACACCTTC. Encoded protein: CASSVGTGVYGYTF.

This chain uses TRBV14 with TRBJ1-1; D remains ambiguous. In germline, CDR1 is SGHDN, CDR2 FVKESK. Trimming stripped 4 bases from V and 6 bases from J, with 12 bases between. This CDR3 has 13 residues. The chain's CDR3 is CASSRAYQAEAFF. CDR3 nucleotide sequence: TGTGCCAGCAGCCGCGCGTATCAGGCTGAAGCTTTCTTT.

This chain joins TRBV6-2 or TRBV6-3 and TRBJ2-2, with D maybe TRBD1 (6 bases). The CDR3 runs 18 residues. Germline V gene data show CDR1 as MNHEY and CDR2 as SVGEGT. V was pared by 0 bases and J by 1 base, with 15 bases between. The CDR3 here is CASSYSIPTGLNTGELFF. CDR3 sequence (DNA): TGTGCCAGCAGTTACTCGATCCCGACAGGCCTGAACACCGGGGAGCTGTTTTTT.

V usage is TRBV19 and J usage is TRBJ1-2; D possibly corresponds to TRBD1 (6 bases). The germline gives CDR1 LNHDA, CDR2 SQIVND (reference sequence). The V gene lost 10 bases and the J gene lost 6 bases, with 15 bases spanning the gap. The CDR3 runs to 12 residues. The CDR3 loop reads CATHTYRDGYTF. In DNA form, the CDR3 reads TGTGCCACTCACACGTACAGGGATGGCTACACCTTC.

The chain employs TRBV15 and TRBJ2-1, with D possibly matching TRBD2 (5 bases). The CDR3 runs 16 residues. CDR1 and CDR2 (germline): LNHNV, YYDKDF (reference sequence). The ends were cut back, 5 bases at V and 0 bases at J, with 14 bases in the middle. The CDR3 sequence: CATSRGLMSSYNEQFF. The CDR3 nucleotides read TGTGCCACCAGCCGAGGACTCATGAGCTCCTACAATGAGCAGTTCTTC.

This clone has just a few counts. The chain joins TRBV15 to TRBJ1-1; D ambiguous. V was clipped by 1 base and J by 4 bases, with 7 bases between them. Per germline, CDR1 LNHNV and CDR2 YYDKDF (reference sequence). CDR3 length: 13 residues. The CDR3 loop is CATSRAISTEAFF. In DNA, the CDR3 is TGTGCCACCAGCAGAGCCATCAGCACTGAAGCTTTCTTT.

The chain combines TRBV19 with TRBJ2-2; 8 bases are a match to TRBD2. Losses at the gene ends were 2 bases for V and 4 bases for J; bases not matched to a gene: 6. The germline V gene encodes CDR1 LNHDA and CDR2 SQIVND (reference sequence). This CDR3 spans 16 amino acids. The CDR3 DNA is TGTGCCAGTAGTATAAGTAGCGGGGTTACCACCGGGGAGCTGTTTTTT. Translation: CASSISSGVTTGELFF.

This clone appeared a single time. The J gene is TRBJ1-1, the V gene TRBV9; possible D gene TRBD1, 5 bases. Trimming cost V 2 bases and J 0 bases, with 8 bases left between them. This CDR3 region has 14 residues. Per germline, CDR1 SGDLS and CDR2 YYNGEE. This CDR3 is CASSVGLMNTEAFF. The CDR3 region has the DNA TGTGCCAGCAGCGTGGGACTGATGAACACTGAAGCTTTCTTT.

The chain recombines TRBV29-1 with TRBJ1-2; D unclear. The CDR3 runs to 14 residues. Deletions cut 0 bases from V and 8 bases from J, with 16 bases between. Germline V CDR1 and CDR2: SQVTM, ANQGSEA. Here the CDR3 DNA reads TGCAGCGTTGAAGACCAAGACTCAGCTGGGGGCTACACCTTC. It codes for CSVEDQDSAGGYTF.